This T cell receptor beta chain comes out of a study of T cell changes during pregnancy in multiple sclerosis. Generated by immunoSEQ multiplex PCR, the TCRdb table keeps only in-frame clones and is missing some. The sample carries fewer than 140,000 clones, roughly nine tenths recorded once. V dropped 4 bases and J dropped 9; count of bases not matched to a gene: 7. Germline V gene data show CDR1 as SGHKS and CDR2 as YYEKEE (reference sequence). The CDR3 has 15 amino acids. The source of this sequence is a female donor with multiple sclerosis, enrolled in a pregnancy study. The chain employs TRBV5-5 and TRBJ1-6, with TRBD1 matching 10 bases. Sequences were derived from peripheral blood, sampled before pregnancy. CDR3 nucleotide sequence: TGTGCCAGCAGCGGGACAGGGGAACAAGGTTCACCCCTCCACTTT. Its protein product is CASSGTGEQGSPLHF.